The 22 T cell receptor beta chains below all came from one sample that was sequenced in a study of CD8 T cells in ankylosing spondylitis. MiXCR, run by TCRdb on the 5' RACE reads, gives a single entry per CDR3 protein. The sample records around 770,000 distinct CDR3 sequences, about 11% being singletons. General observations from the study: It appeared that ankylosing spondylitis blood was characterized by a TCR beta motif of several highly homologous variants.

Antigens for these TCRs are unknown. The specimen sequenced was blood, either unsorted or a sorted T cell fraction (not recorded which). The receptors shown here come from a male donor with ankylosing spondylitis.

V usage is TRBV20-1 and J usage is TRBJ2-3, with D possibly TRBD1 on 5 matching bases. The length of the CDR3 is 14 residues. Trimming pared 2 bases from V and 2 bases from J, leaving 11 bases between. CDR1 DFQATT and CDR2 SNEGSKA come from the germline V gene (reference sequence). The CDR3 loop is CSARRKGHTDTQYF. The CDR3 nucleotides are TGCAGTGCTAGAAGAAAGGGGCACACAGATACGCAGTATTTT.

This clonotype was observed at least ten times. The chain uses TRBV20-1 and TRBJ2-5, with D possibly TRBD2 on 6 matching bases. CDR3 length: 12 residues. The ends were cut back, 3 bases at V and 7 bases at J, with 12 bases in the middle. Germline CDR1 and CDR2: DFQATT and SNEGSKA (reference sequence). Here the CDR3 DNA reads TGCAGTGCTAGCGCGGGGTATGGGACCCAGTACTTC. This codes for CSASAGYGTQYF.

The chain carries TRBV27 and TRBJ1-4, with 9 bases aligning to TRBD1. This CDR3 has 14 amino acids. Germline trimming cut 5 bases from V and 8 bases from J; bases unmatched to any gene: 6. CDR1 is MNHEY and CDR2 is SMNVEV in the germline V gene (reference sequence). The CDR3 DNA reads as TGTGCCAGCAGTCCCGGGACAGGGCGAGAAAAACTGTTTTTT. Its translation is CASSPGTGREKLFF.

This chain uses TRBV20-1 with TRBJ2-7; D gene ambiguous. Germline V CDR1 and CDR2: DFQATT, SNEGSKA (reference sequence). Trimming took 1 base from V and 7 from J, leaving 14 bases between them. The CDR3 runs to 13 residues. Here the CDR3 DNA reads TGCAGTGCTAGAGTGGGAAGCATTAAGGAGCAGTACTTC. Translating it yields CSARVGSIKEQYF.

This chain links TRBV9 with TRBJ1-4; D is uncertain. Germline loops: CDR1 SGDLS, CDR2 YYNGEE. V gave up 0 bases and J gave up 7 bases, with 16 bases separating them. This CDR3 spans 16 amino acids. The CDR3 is CASSVVVERLGEKLFF. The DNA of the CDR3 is TGTGCCAGCAGCGTAGTAGTGGAACGCCTAGGTGAAAAACTGTTTTTT.

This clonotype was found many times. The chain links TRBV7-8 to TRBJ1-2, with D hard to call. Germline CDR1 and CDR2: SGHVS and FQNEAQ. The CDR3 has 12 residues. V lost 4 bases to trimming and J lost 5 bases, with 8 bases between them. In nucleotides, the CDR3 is TGTGCCAGCAGCTCGGACGGTTATGGCTACACCTTC. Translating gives CASSSDGYGYTF.

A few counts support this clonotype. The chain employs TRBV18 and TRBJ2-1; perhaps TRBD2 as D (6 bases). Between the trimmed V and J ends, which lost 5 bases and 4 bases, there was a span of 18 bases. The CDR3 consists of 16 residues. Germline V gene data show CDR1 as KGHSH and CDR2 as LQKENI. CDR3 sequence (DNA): TGTGCCAGCTCATCTACTAGCCACCGGGGTTACAATGAGCAGTTCTTC. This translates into CASSSTSHRGYNEQFF.

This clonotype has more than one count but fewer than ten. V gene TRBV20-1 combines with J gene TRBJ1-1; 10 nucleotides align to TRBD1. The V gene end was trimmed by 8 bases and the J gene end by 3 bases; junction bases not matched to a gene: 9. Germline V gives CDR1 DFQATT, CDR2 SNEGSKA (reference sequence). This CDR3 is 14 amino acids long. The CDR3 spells CSYRDRGSDTEAFF. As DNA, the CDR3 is TGCAGTTACCGGGACAGGGGCTCGGACACTGAAGCTTTCTTT.

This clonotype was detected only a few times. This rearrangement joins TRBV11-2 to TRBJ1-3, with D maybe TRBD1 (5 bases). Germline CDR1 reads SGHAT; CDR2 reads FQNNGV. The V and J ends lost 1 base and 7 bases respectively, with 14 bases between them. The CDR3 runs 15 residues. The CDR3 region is CASSLVGRLSNTIYF. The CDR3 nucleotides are TGTGCCAGCAGCTTAGTGGGACGACTTTCGAACACCATATATTTT.

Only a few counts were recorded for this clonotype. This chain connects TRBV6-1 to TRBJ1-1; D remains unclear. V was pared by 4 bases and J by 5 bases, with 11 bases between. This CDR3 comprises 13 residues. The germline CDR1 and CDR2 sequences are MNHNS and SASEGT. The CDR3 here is CASSGEYRTEAFF. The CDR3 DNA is TGTGCCAGCAGTGGGGAGTACCGGACTGAAGCTTTCTTT.

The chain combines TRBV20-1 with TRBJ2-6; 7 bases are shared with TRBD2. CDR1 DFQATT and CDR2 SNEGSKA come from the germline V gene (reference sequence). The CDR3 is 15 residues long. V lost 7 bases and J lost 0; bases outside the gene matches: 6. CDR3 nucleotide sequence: TGCAGTGTTGGGGGGGGGAGCTCTGGGGCCAACGTCCTGACTTTC. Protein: CSVGGGSSGANVLTF.

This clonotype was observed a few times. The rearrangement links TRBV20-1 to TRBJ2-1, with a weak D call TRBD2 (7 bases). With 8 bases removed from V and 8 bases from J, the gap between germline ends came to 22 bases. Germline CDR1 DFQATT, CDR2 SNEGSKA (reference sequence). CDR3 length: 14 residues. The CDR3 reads CSPVVRGGRDEQFF. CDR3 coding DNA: TGCAGTCCTGTAGTGAGGGGGGGCCGAGATGAGCAGTTCTTC.

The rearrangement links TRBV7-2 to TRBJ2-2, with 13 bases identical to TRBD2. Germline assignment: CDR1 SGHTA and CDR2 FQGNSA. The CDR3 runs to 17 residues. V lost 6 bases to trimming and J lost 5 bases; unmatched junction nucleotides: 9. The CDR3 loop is CASRRTSGRVYTGELFF. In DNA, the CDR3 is TGTGCCAGCAGACGGACTAGCGGGAGAGTATATACCGGGGAGCTGTTTTTT.

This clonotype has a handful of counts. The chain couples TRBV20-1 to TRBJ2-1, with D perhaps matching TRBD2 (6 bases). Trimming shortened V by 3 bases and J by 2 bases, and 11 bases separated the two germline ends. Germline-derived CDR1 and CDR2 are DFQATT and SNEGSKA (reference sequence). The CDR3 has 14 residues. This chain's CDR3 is CSARTRLAYNEQFF. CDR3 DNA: TGCAGTGCTAGGACTAGACTAGCCTACAATGAGCAGTTCTTC.

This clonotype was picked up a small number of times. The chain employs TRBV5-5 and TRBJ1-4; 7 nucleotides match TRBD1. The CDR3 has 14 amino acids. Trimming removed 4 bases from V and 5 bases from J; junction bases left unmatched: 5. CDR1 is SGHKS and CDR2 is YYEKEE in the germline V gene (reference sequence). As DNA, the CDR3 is TGTGCCAGCAGCAGCTTGGGACAGAATGAAAAACTGTTTTTT. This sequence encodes CASSSLGQNEKLFF.

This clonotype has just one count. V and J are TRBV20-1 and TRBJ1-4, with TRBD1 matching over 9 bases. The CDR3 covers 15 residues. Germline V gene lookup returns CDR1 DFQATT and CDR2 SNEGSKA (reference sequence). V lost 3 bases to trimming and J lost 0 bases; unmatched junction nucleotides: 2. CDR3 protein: CSASTGGPTNEKLFF. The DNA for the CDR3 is TGCAGTGCTAGCACAGGGGGCCCAACTAATGAAAAACTGTTTTTT.

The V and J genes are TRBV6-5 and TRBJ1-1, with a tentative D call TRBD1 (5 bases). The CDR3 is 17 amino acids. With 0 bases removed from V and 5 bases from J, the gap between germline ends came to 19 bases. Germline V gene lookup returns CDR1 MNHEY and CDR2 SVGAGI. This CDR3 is CASSYSSTPGTWTEAFF. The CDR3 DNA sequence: TGTGCCAGCAGTTACTCGAGTACTCCGGGGACTTGGACTGAAGCTTTCTTT.

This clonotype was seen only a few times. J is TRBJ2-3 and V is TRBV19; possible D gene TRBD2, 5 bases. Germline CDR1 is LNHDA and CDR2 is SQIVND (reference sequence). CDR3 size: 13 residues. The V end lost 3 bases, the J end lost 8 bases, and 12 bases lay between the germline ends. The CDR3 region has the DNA TGTGCCAGTAGTATCCCCCGTGAGGGTACGCAGTATTTT. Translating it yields CASSIPREGTQYF. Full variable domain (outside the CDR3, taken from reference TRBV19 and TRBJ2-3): DGGITQSPKYLFRKEGQNVTLSCEQNLNHDAMYWYRQDPGQGLRLIYYSQIVNDFQKGDIAEGYSVSREKKESFPLTVTSAQKNPTAFYLCASSIPREGTQYFGPGTRLTVL.

The CDR3 DNA is TGCAGTGCTCCCCCCCCACGGGGGGACCAAGAGACCCAGTACTTC. The encoded protein is CSAPPPRGDQETQYF. This chain joins TRBV20-1 and TRBJ2-5; 7 bases agree with TRBD2. The J segment lost 0 bases and the V segment lost 5 bases, leaving 9 bases of the junction unmatched. CDR3 length equals 15 residues. Germline V gives CDR1 DFQATT, CDR2 SNEGSKA (reference sequence).

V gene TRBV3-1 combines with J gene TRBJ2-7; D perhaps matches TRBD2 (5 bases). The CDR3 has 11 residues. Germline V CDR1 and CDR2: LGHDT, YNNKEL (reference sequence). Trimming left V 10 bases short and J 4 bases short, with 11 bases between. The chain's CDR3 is CATREGYEQYF. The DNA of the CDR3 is TGTGCCACCAGAGAGGGTTACGAGCAGTACTTC.

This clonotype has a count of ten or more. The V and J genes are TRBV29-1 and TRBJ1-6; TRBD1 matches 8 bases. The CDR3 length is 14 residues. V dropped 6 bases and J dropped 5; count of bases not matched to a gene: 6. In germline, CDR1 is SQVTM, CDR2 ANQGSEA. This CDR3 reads CSVRTGINNSPLHF. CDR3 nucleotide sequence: TGCAGCGTGCGGACAGGGATCAATAATTCACCCCTCCACTTT.

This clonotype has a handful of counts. The CDR3 sequence is CASKLDQETQYF. In DNA form, the CDR3 reads TGTGCCAGCAAACTAGATCAAGAGACCCAGTACTTC. This chain links TRBV6-2 or TRBV6-3 with TRBJ2-5; a weak D match, TRBD2 (5 bases). The CDR3 sequence is 12 residues long. Trimming took 7 bases from V and 2 from J, leaving 8 bases between them. Germline V gene lookup returns CDR1 MNHEY and CDR2 SVGEGT.